The rows below give T cell receptor beta chains drawn from one sample of a study of shared clonotypes between healthy human individuals. Only in-frame clones appear in the TCRdb table, and some are missing; sequencing was by immunoSEQ multiplex PCR. The sample contains 550,000 to 650,000 clones, roughly 96% of which appear only once. The source material was naive CD8+ T cells sorted from blood. These TCRs come from a woman in her thirties in good health. CDR3s include the opening cysteine and the closing phenylalanine or tryptophan. The D gene is left open where the match is weak. A clone size is listed for some rows: how often the clone was seen (once, few, many), or a class if it is expanded.

J gene: TRBJ2-5
D gene: TRBD2
V gene: TRBV27
clone size: -
CDR3 DNA: TGTGCCAGCAGTTTTGAGCCAGCGGGACAAGAGACCCAGTACTTC
CDR3 protein: CASSFEPAGQETQYF

J gene: TRBJ2-7
D gene: -
V gene: TRBV7-9
clone size: -
CDR3 DNA: TGTGCCAGCAGCGTATCGACGTCCTACGAGCAGTACTTC
CDR3 protein: CASSVSTSYEQYF

J gene: TRBJ2-7
D gene: -
V gene: TRBV4-2
clone size: -
CDR3 DNA: TGTGCCAGCAGCCAAGATTGGGCAGGGACCTACGAGCAGTACTTC
CDR3 protein: CASSQDWAGTYEQYF

J gene: TRBJ2-1
D gene: -
V gene: TRBV7-8
clone size: -
CDR3 DNA: TGTGCCAGCAGCTTCAGGGGCGGGAGTAGGTACAATGAGCAGTTCTTC
CDR3 protein: CASSFRGGSRYNEQFF

J gene: TRBJ2-7
D gene: TRBD1
V gene: TRBV7-9
clone size: -
CDR3 DNA: TGTGCCAGCGTTGGGGACAGGGTGATCTCCTACGAGCAGTACTTC
CDR3 protein: CASVGDRVISYEQYF

J gene: TRBJ2-1
D gene: TRBD2
V gene: TRBV7-9
clone size: -
CDR3 DNA: TGTGCCAGCAGCCCCGGACTAGACTATGAGCAGTTCTTC
CDR3 protein: CASSPGLDYEQFF

J gene: TRBJ1-1
D gene: TRBD1
V gene: TRBV10-1
clone size: -
CDR3 DNA: TGCGCCAGCAGTCTGGGACAGTTGGGCACTGAAGCTTTCTTT
CDR3 protein: CASSLGQLGTEAFF

J gene: TRBJ1-5
D gene: TRBD1
V gene: TRBV28
clone size: -
CDR3 DNA: TGTGCCAGCAGCTGGACAGGGAATCGTGGCAATCAGCCCCAGCATTTT
CDR3 protein: CASSWTGNRGNQPQHF

J gene: TRBJ2-1
D gene: TRBD2
V gene: TRBV28
clone size: once
CDR3 DNA: TGTGCCAGCAGTTTCGGGACTAGCGGGTGGGACTACAATGAGCAGTTCTTC
CDR3 protein: CASSFGTSGWDYNEQFF

J gene: TRBJ2-7
D gene: -
V gene: TRBV23-1
clone size: -
CDR3 DNA: TGCGCCAGCCCGGGACCGCCCGGGTACGAGCAGTACTTC
CDR3 protein: CASPGPPGYEQYF

J gene: TRBJ1-5
D gene: -
V gene: TRBV2
clone size: -
CDR3 DNA: TGTGCCAGCAGTCAACAGGGAAAAAGCAATCAGCCCCAGCATTTT
CDR3 protein: CASSQQGKSNQPQHF

J gene: TRBJ1-4
D gene: -
V gene: TRBV25-1
clone size: -
CDR3 DNA: TGTGCCAGCAGTGGGTCGAAGGATACCACTAATGAAAAACTGTTTTTT
CDR3 protein: CASSGSKDTTNEKLFF

J gene: TRBJ2-7
D gene: TRBD1
V gene: TRBV2
clone size: -
CDR3 DNA: TGTGCCAGCAGTAACACCGGGACAGATTACGAGCAGTACTTC
CDR3 protein: CASSNTGTDYEQYF

J gene: TRBJ2-3
D gene: -
V gene: TRBV27
clone size: once
CDR3 DNA: TGTGCCAGCGGAACCAGGGAGGTCGGCACAGATACGCAGTATTTT
CDR3 protein: CASGTREVGTDTQYF

J gene: TRBJ2-7
D gene: TRBD2
V gene: TRBV7-9
clone size: -
CDR3 DNA: TGTGCCAGCAGCCCGCGGACTAGCAGCTCCTACGAGCAGTACTTC
CDR3 protein: CASSPRTSSSYEQYF

J gene: TRBJ1-4
D gene: -
V gene: TRBV5-8
clone size: -
CDR3 DNA: TGTGCCAGCAGCTTTATGGCACAGGGAGGAAAGGAAAAACTGTTTTTT
CDR3 protein: CASSFMAQGGKEKLFF

J gene: TRBJ2-7
D gene: -
V gene: TRBV5-1
clone size: -
CDR3 DNA: TGCGCCAGCAGCTTTTACGGGAGCGCGCGAGAGCAGTACTTC
CDR3 protein: CASSFYGSAREQYF

J gene: TRBJ2-3
D gene: -
V gene: TRBV13
clone size: -
CDR3 DNA: TGTGCCAGCAGGCAAAGGGGCGTTTCAGATACGCAGTATTTT
CDR3 protein: CASRQRGVSDTQYF

J gene: TRBJ2-2
D gene: -
V gene: TRBV27
clone size: once
CDR3 DNA: TGTGCCAGCAGTTCAACAGAAAGTTCCGGGGAGCTGTTTTTT
CDR3 protein: CASSSTESSGELFF

J gene: TRBJ2-7
D gene: -
V gene: TRBV7-2
clone size: -
CDR3 DNA: TGTGCCAGCAGCTTAACTAGCACAAACGAGCAGTACTTC
CDR3 protein: CASSLTSTNEQYF

J gene: TRBJ1-1
D gene: -
V gene: TRBV7-9
clone size: -
CDR3 DNA: TGTGCCAGCAGCTCACCAGGACGGTACACTGAAGCTTTCTTT
CDR3 protein: CASSSPGRYTEAFF

J gene: TRBJ2-7
D gene: -
V gene: TRBV28
clone size: -
CDR3 DNA: TGTGCCAGCAGTTTATACAACCGGGAAGACGAGCAGTACTTC
CDR3 protein: CASSLYNREDEQYF

J gene: TRBJ1-1
D gene: TRBD1
V gene: TRBV7-6
clone size: -
CDR3 DNA: TGTGCCAGCAGCTTATACTTGGGGACAGGGGGTTATGTGAACACTGAAGCTTTCTTT
CDR3 protein: CASSLYLGTGGYVNTEAFF

J gene: TRBJ2-7
D gene: -
V gene: TRBV5-4
clone size: -
CDR3 DNA: TGTGCCAGCAGCACTTGGGGTTCCTACGAGCAGTACTTC
CDR3 protein: CASSTWGSYEQYF

J gene: TRBJ2-4
D gene: -
V gene: TRBV19
clone size: -
CDR3 DNA: TGTGCCAGTAGTACGACAGTAAACATTCAGTACTTC
CDR3 protein: CASSTTVNIQYF

J gene: TRBJ2-5
D gene: TRBD2
V gene: TRBV11-2
clone size: -
CDR3 DNA: TGTGCCAGCAGCCTTAGCGGGAGGGGTGGAGAGACCCAGTACTTC
CDR3 protein: CASSLSGRGGETQYF

J gene: TRBJ2-7
D gene: TRBD2
V gene: TRBV27
clone size: -
CDR3 DNA: TGTGCCAGCAGTTGGCAAGCGGGGAGACTCCGCGAGCAGTACTTC
CDR3 protein: CASSWQAGRLREQYF

J gene: TRBJ2-1
D gene: -
V gene: TRBV27
clone size: -
CDR3 DNA: TGTGCCAGCACCTCCTGGGGCCCCTACAATGAGCAGTTCTTC
CDR3 protein: CASTSWGPYNEQFF

J gene: TRBJ2-3
D gene: TRBD1
V gene: TRBV7-9
clone size: -
CDR3 DNA: TGTGCCAGCAGCCCAGGGGGCGCAGATACGCAGTATTTT
CDR3 protein: CASSPGGADTQYF

J gene: TRBJ1-2
D gene: -
V gene: TRBV23-1
clone size: once
CDR3 DNA: TGCGCCAGCAGGCGACCGGGCGGTCTCTATGGCTACACCTTC
CDR3 protein: CASRRPGGLYGYTF

J gene: TRBJ2-7
D gene: -
V gene: TRBV5-1
clone size: -
CDR3 DNA: TGCGCCAGCAGCTTGGGGTTAGGAGACGGCTACGAGCAGTACTTC
CDR3 protein: CASSLGLGDGYEQYF

J gene: TRBJ2-1
D gene: -
V gene: TRBV28
clone size: -
CDR3 DNA: TGTGCCAGCAGTTTATTCAAAGGGCTAATACACAATGAGCAGTTCTTC
CDR3 protein: CASSLFKGLIHNEQFF

J gene: TRBJ2-5
D gene: -
V gene: TRBV15
clone size: -
CDR3 DNA: TGTGCCACCAGCACCCGGGGGGAGACCCAGTACTTC
CDR3 protein: CATSTRGETQYF

J gene: TRBJ2-6
D gene: -
V gene: TRBV30
clone size: -
CDR3 DNA: TGTGCCTGGGAGACAGTGGCTGGGGCCAACGTCCTGACTTTC
CDR3 protein: CAWETVAGANVLTF

J gene: TRBJ2-4
D gene: -
V gene: TRBV13
clone size: -
CDR3 DNA: TGTGCCAGCAGCTCCTTTTCGTCCGGGACGGAGGAACAAAACATTCAGTACTTC
CDR3 protein: CASSSFSSGTEEQNIQYF

J gene: TRBJ1-1
D gene: TRBD1
V gene: TRBV2
clone size: -
CDR3 DNA: TGTGCCAGCAAACAGGGACAGATGAACACTGAAGCTTTCTTT
CDR3 protein: CASKQGQMNTEAFF

J gene: TRBJ2-7
D gene: TRBD1
V gene: TRBV13
clone size: -
CDR3 DNA: TGTGCCAGCAGCTTAGGGGGACAGGGGGCCGAGCAGTACTTC
CDR3 protein: CASSLGGQGAEQYF

J gene: TRBJ2-7
D gene: -
V gene: TRBV4-1
clone size: -
CDR3 DNA: TGCGCCAGCAGTCATGGGACACTTTATCATCCCTACGAGCAGTACTTC
CDR3 protein: CASSHGTLYHPYEQYF

J gene: TRBJ2-1
D gene: -
V gene: TRBV6-5
clone size: -
CDR3 DNA: TGTGCCAGCAGCCCCGGACTACCCCTTAGTGAGCAGTTCTTC
CDR3 protein: CASSPGLPLSEQFF

J gene: TRBJ2-1
D gene: TRBD1
V gene: TRBV25-1
clone size: -
CDR3 DNA: TGTGCCAGCAGTGGCCGGGACAGGGGCCTGAATGAGCAGTTCTTC
CDR3 protein: CASSGRDRGLNEQFF

J gene: TRBJ2-7
D gene: TRBD2
V gene: TRBV6-6
clone size: -
CDR3 DNA: TGTGCCAGCAGTTACGTGACTAGCGGGAGAGAGCAGTACTTC
CDR3 protein: CASSYVTSGREQYF

J gene: TRBJ2-4
D gene: -
V gene: TRBV11-2
clone size: -
CDR3 DNA: TGTGCCAGCAGCCCCCCGGACAGAAACAAAAACATTCAGTACTTC
CDR3 protein: CASSPPDRNKNIQYF

J gene: TRBJ2-1
D gene: -
V gene: TRBV7-9
clone size: -
CDR3 DNA: TGTGCCAGCAGCACGAGTAGGAATGAGCAGTTCTTC
CDR3 protein: CASSTSRNEQFF

J gene: TRBJ2-7
D gene: -
V gene: TRBV25-1
clone size: once
CDR3 DNA: TGTGCCAGCAGTGACTCGTCGCGGGCCAGGAGCTCCTACGAGCAGTACTTC
CDR3 protein: CASSDSSRARSSYEQYF

J gene: TRBJ2-7
D gene: -
V gene: TRBV4-1
clone size: -
CDR3 DNA: TGCGCCAGCAGCCCCTGGGACACTGTGACCGAGCAGTACTTC
CDR3 protein: CASSPWDTVTEQYF

J gene: TRBJ1-2
D gene: -
V gene: TRBV7-7
clone size: -
CDR3 DNA: TGTGCCAGCAGCTTAGTTGGGCAGCACTATGGCTACACCTTC
CDR3 protein: CASSLVGQHYGYTF

J gene: TRBJ2-7
D gene: TRBD2
V gene: TRBV5-4
clone size: -
CDR3 DNA: TGTGCCAGCAGCCCCCCGCCTAGCGGGATTACCTCCTACGAGCAGTACTTC
CDR3 protein: CASSPPPSGITSYEQYF

J gene: TRBJ2-2
D gene: TRBD2
V gene: TRBV27
clone size: once
CDR3 DNA: TGTGCCAGCAGTTTGGGGGCTAGCGGGTTGAACACCGGGGAGCTGTTTTTT
CDR3 protein: CASSLGASGLNTGELFF

J gene: TRBJ2-2
D gene: -
V gene: TRBV19
clone size: -
CDR3 DNA: TGTGCCAGTAGTCCAAGGCGCCTAGCTGAGCGGAACACCGGGGAGCTGTTTTTT
CDR3 protein: CASSPRRLAERNTGELFF

J gene: TRBJ2-5
D gene: -
V gene: TRBV28
clone size: -
CDR3 DNA: TGTGCCAGCAGCTCAACTACGAGACACGTCCGAGAGACCCAGTACTTC
CDR3 protein: CASSSTTRHVRETQYF

J gene: TRBJ2-3
D gene: TRBD2
V gene: TRBV5-1
clone size: -
CDR3 DNA: TGCGCCAGCAGCACCGGACTAGGTGCAGATACGCAGTATTTT
CDR3 protein: CASSTGLGADTQYF

J gene: TRBJ2-5
D gene: -
V gene: TRBV27
clone size: -
CDR3 DNA: TGTGCCAGCAGTTTATACGGCAACCGGGAGACCCAGTACTTC
CDR3 protein: CASSLYGNRETQYF

J gene: TRBJ2-7
D gene: TRBD2
V gene: TRBV2
clone size: -
CDR3 DNA: TGTGCCAGCAACGAATTGCCCGGGACTATGAGCTACGAGCAGTACTTC
CDR3 protein: CASNELPGTMSYEQYF

J gene: TRBJ1-5
D gene: -
V gene: TRBV19
clone size: once
CDR3 DNA: -
CDR3 protein: CASSTSVLIGGGQPQHF